The clone carrying this T cell receptor (beta chain) turned up a few times. What it binds is unknown. Both iRepertoire HTBI primers and Arm-PCR of CDR3 regions were used to build the TCR beta libraries. TCRdb reprocessed the multiplex PCR reads via MiXCR and lists one record per CDR3 protein. The profile shows some 330,000 distinct CDR3 sequences, roughly 24% of them singletons. Time point defined: persistent/refractory GD, antithyroid drugs over 5 years with positive TRAb. PBMC RNA was the source of the TCR library. This entry comes from a study of regulatory T cells in long-lasting Graves disease. Notes on the study in general: Researchers examined only peripheral blood and not thyroid tissue. TCR diversity was lower in persistent Graves' patients (versus newly diagnosed ones).

The CDR3 is 14 residues long. Germline CDR1 is LNHDA and CDR2 is SQIVND (reference sequence). V was clipped by 6 bases and J by 0 bases, with 11 bases between them. The TCR was taken from a woman aged 35 to 49 with Graves disease. The rearrangement joins TRBV19 to TRBJ1-1; D not certain. The sequenced sample was peripheral blood mononuclear cells (PBMCs), obtained when the disease was refractory, from a patient treated with antithyroid drugs. The CDR3 region is CASSDGLLNTEAFF. The CDR3 coding sequence is TGTGCCAGTAGCGACGGACTTCTGAACACTGAAGCTTTCTTT.